The source of this T cell receptor beta chain is a study of tumor-infiltrating lymphocytes in primary liver carcinoma. Both blood RNA, taken from unsorted whole blood, and germline DNA were extracted. Blood samples of four milliliters were drawn preoperatively. Germline V CDR1 and CDR2: MNHNY, SVGAGI (reference sequence). This CDR3 has 17 residues. The V segment lost 6 bases and the J segment 4 bases; nucleotides outside the gene matches: 13. TCR beta cDNA was made from approximately 500 ng total RNA with a constant-region primer. Libraries covering TCR beta were generated through three nested multiplex PCR rounds (using a slightly modified ARM-PCR). The first two PCR rounds, roughly 11 cycles each, used TRBV1-TRBV30 forward primers and a C-beta reverse primer. TCRdb used MiXCR to reprocess the multiplex PCR reads, holding one entry per CDR3 protein. The top ten clones hold about 15% of a sample with approximately 320,000 distinct CDR3 sequences, more than 55% of them seen once.

The sample comprised peripheral blood. This TCR was sampled from a woman aged 25 to 39 with primary liver carcinoma and hepatitis B virus infection. This sequence joins TRBV6-6 and TRBJ2-3; TRBD2 agrees at 10 bases. The DNA of the CDR3 is TGTGCCAGCAGGGGGACTAGCGCCACAAGAGGGGCAGATACGCAGTATTTT. It is translated as CASRGTSATRGADTQYF.